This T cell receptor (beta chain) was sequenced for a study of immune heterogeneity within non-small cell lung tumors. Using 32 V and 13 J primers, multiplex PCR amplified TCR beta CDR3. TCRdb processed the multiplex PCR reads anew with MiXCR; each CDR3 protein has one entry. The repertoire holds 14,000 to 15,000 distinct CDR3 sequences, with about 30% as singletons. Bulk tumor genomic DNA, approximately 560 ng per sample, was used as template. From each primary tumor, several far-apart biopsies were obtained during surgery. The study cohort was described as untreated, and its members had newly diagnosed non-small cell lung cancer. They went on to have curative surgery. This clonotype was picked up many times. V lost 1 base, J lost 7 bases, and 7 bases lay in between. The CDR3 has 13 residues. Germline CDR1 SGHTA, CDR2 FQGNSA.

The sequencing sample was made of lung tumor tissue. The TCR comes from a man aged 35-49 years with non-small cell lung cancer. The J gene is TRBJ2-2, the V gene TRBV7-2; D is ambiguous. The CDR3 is CASSLVTVGELFF. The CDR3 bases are TGTGCCAGCAGCTTAGTGACTGTCGGGGAGCTGTTTTTT.